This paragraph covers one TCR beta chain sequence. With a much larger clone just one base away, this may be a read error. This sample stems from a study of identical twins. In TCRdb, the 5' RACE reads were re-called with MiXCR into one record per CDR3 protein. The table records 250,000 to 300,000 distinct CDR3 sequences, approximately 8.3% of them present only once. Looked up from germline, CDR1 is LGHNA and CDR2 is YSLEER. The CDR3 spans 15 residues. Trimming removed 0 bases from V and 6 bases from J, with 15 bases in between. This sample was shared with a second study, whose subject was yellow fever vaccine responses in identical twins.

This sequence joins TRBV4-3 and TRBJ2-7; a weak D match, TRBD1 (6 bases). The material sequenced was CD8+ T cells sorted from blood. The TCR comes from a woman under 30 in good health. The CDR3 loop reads CASSQDFDRLCEQYF. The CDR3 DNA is TGCGCCAGCAGCCAAGACTTCGACAGGCTCTGCGAGCAGTACTTC.